Listed below are T cell receptor beta chains from one sample, sequenced in a study of blood T cell repertoires in COVID-19. Some clones are missing from TCRdb's copy, which holds only in-frame ones; the method was immunoSEQ multiplex PCR. Of about 50,000 clones in the sample, 65% to 85% are singletons; the top ten hold over 15%. Sequencing was performed on peripheral blood. These TCRs come from a man aged 35-49 years with acute or convalescent COVID-19. The CDR3 runs from the conserved cysteine through the conserved F or W. Each record gives: V gene, clone size, J gene, D gene, CDR3 DNA, CDR3 protein. The D gene is left open where the match is weak. The size of a clone is reported for some rows only, either as once, few or many, or as a class for expanded clones.

>TRBV6-5|NA|TRBJ2-3|NA
TGTGCCAGCAGCGTCACAGATACGCAGTATTTT
CASSVTDTQYF
>TRBV7-2|NA|TRBJ1-4|TRBD1
TGTGCCAGCAGCCAACTGACAGGGACTAATGAAAAACTGTTTTTT
CASSQLTGTNEKLFF
>TRBV10-1|NA|TRBJ2-3|NA
TGCGCCAGCGATGGTGATAGGAGCGGGTCCCGCGATACGCAGTATTTT
CASDGDRSGSRDTQYF
>TRBV5-1|NA|TRBJ2-5|TRBD1
TGCGCCAGCAGCCCACAGGGGGCGACGGGAGAGACCCAGTACTTC
CASSPQGATGETQYF
>TRBV5-5|NA|TRBJ1-5|TRBD1
TGTGCCAGCAGCACGGGGGACAGGGGCAATCAGCCCCAGCATTTT
CASSTGDRGNQPQHF
>TRBV10-2|NA|TRBJ1-5|TRBD1
TGCGCCAGCCAAGGACAGGGATATTCCAATCAGCCCCAGCATTTT
CASQGQGYSNQPQHF
>TRBV30|NA|TRBJ1-1|NA
TGTGCCTGGAAGGGGATCATGAACACTGAAGCTTTCTTT
CAWKGIMNTEAFF
>TRBV5-1|NA|TRBJ2-7|NA
TGCGCCAGCAGCTTGGCTTCGGGGACCTACGAGCAGTACTTC
CASSLASGTYEQYF
>TRBV7-9|NA|TRBJ1-4|TRBD1
TGTGCCAGCAGCCCGCGGGACAGCCAAAATGAAAAACTGTTTTTT
CASSPRDSQNEKLFF
>TRBV7-9|few|TRBJ2-3|TRBD1
TGTGCCAGCAGCATCGGACAGGGCACAGATACGCAGTATTTT
CASSIGQGTDTQYF
>TRBV24-1|NA|TRBJ2-2|NA
TGTGCCACCAGTGATTGGGGGGCGAACACCGGGGAGCTGTTTTTT
CATSDWGANTGELFF
>TRBV19|NA|TRBJ1-2|NA
TGTGCCAGTAGTAACACGACAGTCAACTATGGCTACACCTTC
CASSNTTVNYGYTF
>TRBV6-1|NA|TRBJ1-5|NA
TGTGCCAGCAGTGAAGCTATGGCCGTCATAGGGGATCAGCCCCAGCATTTT
CASSEAMAVIGDQPQHF
>TRBV27|NA|TRBJ1-1|TRBD1
TGTGCCAGCAGTTTAGGACAGGGACACACTGAAGCTTTCTTT
CASSLGQGHTEAFF
>TRBV6-4|NA|TRBJ2-2|TRBD1
TGTGCCAGCAGGCAACAGGGGGCGAACACCGGGGAGCTGTTTTTT
CASRQQGANTGELFF
>TRBV6-5|NA|TRBJ1-2|TRBD1
TGTGCCAGCAGTCGACAGGGGGCTTATGGCTACACCTTC
CASSRQGAYGYTF
>TRBV7-9|NA|TRBJ1-1|NA
TGTGCCAGCAGCTACACTACCGGACAGAACACTGAAGCTTTCTTT
CASSYTTGQNTEAFF
>TRBV7-2|once|TRBJ1-3|TRBD1
TGTGCCAGCAGCTTTGGGACAGGAGAGGGAAACACCATATATTTT
CASSFGTGEGNTIYF